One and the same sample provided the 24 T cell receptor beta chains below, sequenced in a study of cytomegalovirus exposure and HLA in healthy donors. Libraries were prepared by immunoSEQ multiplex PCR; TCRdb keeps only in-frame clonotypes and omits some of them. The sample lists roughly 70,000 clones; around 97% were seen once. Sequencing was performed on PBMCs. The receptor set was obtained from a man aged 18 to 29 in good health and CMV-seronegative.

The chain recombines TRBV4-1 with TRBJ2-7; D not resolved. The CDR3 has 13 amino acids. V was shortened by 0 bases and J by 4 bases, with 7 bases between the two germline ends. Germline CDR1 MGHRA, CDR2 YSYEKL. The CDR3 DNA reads TGCGCCAGCAGCCAAGAAAACTATTACGAGCAGTACTTC. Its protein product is CASSQENYYEQYF.

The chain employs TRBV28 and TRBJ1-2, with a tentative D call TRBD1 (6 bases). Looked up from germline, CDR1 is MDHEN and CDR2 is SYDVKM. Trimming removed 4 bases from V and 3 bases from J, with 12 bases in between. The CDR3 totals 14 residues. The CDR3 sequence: CASSSPQGHYGYTF. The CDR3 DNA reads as TGTGCCAGCAGTTCGCCCCAGGGGCACTATGGCTACACCTTC.

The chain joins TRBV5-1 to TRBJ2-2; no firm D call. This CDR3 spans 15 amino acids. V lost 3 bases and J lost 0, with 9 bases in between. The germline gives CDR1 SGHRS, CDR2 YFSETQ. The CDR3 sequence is CASSSTEPNTGELFF. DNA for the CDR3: TGCGCCAGCAGCTCAACAGAGCCGAACACCGGGGAGCTGTTTTTT.

The DNA for the CDR3 is TGTGCCAGCAGTCTGTTGCAGGGGCACTATGGCTACACCTTC. This translates into CASSLLQGHYGYTF. The chain has TRBV28 and TRBJ1-2, with D possibly TRBD1 on 6 matching bases. The CDR3 loop spans 14 amino acids. Trimming shortened V by 5 bases and J by 3 bases, and 13 bases separated the two germline ends. Germline assignment: CDR1 MDHEN and CDR2 SYDVKM.

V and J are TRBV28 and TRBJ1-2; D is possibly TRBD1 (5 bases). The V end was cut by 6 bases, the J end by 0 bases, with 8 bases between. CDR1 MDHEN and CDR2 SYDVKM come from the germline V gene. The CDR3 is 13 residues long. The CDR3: CASREGTNYGYTF. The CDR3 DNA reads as TGTGCCAGCAGGGAGGGGACTAACTATGGCTACACCTTC.

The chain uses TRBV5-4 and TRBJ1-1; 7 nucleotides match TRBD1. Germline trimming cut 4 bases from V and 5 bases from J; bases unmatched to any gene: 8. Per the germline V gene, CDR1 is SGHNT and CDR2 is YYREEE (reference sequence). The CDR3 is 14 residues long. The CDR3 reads CASSGKTGWTEAFF. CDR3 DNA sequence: TGTGCCAGCAGCGGGAAGACAGGGTGGACTGAAGCTTTCTTT.

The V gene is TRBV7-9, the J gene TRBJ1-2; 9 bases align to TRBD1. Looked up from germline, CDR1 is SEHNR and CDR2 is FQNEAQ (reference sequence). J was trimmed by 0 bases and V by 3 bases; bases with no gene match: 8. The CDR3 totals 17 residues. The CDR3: CASSFTGQGGPNYGYTF. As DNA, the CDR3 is TGTGCCAGCAGCTTTACGGGACAGGGTGGACCTAACTATGGCTACACCTTC.

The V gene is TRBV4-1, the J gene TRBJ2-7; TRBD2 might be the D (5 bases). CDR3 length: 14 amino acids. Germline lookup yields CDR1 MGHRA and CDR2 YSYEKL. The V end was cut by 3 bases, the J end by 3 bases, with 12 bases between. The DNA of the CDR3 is TGCGCCAGCAGCCACCAGGAGGTTGGCTACGAGCAGTACTTC. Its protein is CASSHQEVGYEQYF.

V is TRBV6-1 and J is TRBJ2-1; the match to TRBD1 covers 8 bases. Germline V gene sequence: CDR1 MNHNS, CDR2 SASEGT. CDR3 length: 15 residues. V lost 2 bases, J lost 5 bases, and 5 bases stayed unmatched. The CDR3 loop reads CASSEMGTGNNEQFF. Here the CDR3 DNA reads TGTGCCAGCAGTGAAATGGGGACAGGCAACAATGAGCAGTTCTTC.

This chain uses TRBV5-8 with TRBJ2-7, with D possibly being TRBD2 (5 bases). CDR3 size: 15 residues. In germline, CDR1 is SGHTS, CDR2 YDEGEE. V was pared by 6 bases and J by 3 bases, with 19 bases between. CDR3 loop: CASTRGPGNFYEQYF. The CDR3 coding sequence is TGTGCCAGCACCCGGGGTCCGGGTAATTTCTACGAGCAGTACTTC.

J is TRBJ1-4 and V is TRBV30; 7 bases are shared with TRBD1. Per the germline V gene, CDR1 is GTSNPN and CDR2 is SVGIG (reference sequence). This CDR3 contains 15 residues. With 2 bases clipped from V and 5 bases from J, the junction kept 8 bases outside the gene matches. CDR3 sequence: CAWSKAGTANEKLFF. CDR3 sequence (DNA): TGTGCCTGGAGTAAGGCCGGGACAGCAAATGAAAAACTGTTTTTT.

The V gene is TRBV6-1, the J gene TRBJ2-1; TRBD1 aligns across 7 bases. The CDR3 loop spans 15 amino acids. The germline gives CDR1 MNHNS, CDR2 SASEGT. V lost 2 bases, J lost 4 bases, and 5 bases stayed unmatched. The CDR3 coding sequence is TGTGCCAGCAGTGAAAGGACAGGCCTGTACAATGAGCAGTTCTTC. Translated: CASSERTGLYNEQFF.

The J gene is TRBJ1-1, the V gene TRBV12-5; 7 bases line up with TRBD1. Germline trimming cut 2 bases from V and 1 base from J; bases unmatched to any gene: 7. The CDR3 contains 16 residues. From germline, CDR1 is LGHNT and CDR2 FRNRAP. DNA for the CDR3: TGTGCTAGTGGTTTGCCCACTCACAGGGGGAACACTGAAGCTTTCTTT. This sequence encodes CASGLPTHRGNTEAFF.

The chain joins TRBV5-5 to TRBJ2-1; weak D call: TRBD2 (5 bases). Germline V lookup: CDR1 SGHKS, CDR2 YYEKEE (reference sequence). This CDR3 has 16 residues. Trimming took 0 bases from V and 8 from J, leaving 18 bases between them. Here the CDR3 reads CASSLVPSPSLDEQFF. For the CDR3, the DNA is TGTGCCAGCAGCTTGGTCCCCAGCCCTAGCCTCGATGAGCAGTTCTTC.

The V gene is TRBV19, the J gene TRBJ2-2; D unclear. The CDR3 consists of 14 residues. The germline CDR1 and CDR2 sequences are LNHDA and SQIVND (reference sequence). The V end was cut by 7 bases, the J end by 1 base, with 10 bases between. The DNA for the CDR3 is TGTGCCAGTATGATAGCACTGAACACCGGGGAGCTGTTTTTT. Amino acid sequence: CASMIALNTGELFF.

The CDR3 DNA reads as TGTGCCACTGAGGAGCAGAACACTGAAGCTTTCTTT. This encodes CATEEQNTEAFF. V and J are TRBV6-1 and TRBJ1-1; no reliable D call. Trimming removed 10 bases at V and 1 base at J, with 10 bases between. Germline V gene data show CDR1 as MNHNS and CDR2 as SASEGT. This CDR3 region has 12 residues.

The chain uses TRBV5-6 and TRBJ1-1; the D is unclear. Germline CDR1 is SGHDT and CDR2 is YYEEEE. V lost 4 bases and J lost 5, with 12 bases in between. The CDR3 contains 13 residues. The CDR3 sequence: CASSPVGGTEAFF. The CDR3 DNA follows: TGTGCCAGCAGCCCCGTAGGAGGGACTGAAGCTTTCTTT. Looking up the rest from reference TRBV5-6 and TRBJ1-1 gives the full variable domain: DAGVTQSPTHLIKTRGQQVTLRCSPKSGHDTVSWYQQALGQGPQFIFQYYEEEERQRGNFPDRFSGHQFPNYSSELNVNALLLGDSALYLCASSPVGGTEAFFGQGTRLTVV.

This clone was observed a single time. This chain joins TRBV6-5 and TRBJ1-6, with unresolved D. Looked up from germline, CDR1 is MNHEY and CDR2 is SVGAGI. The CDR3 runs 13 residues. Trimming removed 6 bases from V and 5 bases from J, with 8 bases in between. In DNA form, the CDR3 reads TGTGCCAGCAGGACTGATAATAATTCACCCCTCCACTTT. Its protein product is CASRTDNNSPLHF.

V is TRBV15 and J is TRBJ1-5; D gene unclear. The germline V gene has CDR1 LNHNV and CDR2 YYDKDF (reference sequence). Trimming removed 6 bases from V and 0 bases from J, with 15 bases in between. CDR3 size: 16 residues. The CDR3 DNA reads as TGTGCCACCAGTTATGGTTCTCAGGATAGCAATCAGCCCCAGCATTTT. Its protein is CATSYGSQDSNQPQHF.

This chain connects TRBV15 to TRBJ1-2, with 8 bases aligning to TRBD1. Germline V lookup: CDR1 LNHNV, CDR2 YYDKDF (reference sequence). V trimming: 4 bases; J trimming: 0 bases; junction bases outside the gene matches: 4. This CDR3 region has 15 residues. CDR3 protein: CATSTDRGANYGYTF. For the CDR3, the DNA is TGTGCCACCAGCACCGACAGGGGAGCTAACTATGGCTACACCTTC.

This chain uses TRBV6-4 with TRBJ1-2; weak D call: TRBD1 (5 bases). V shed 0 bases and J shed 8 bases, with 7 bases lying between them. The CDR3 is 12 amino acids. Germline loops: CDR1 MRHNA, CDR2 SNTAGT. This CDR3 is CASSDSQGGYTF. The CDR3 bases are TGTGCCAGCAGTGACTCCCAGGGCGGCTACACCTTC.

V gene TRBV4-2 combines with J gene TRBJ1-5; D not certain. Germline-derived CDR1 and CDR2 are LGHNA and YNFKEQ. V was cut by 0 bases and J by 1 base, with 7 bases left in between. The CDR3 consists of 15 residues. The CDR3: CASSQDEVSNQPQHF. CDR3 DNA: TGTGCCAGCAGCCAAGATGAGGTGAGCAATCAGCCCCAGCATTTT.

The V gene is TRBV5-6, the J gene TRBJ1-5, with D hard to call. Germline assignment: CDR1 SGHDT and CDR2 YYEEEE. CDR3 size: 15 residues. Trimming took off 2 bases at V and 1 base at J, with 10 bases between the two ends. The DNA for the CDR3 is TGTGCCAGCAGCTTAGGCGGGGTAAGCAATCAGCCCCAGCATTTT. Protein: CASSLGGVSNQPQHF.

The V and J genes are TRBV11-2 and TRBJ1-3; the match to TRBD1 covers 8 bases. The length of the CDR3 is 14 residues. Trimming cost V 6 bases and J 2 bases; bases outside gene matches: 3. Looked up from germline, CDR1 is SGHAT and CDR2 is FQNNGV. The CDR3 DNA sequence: TGTGCCAGCAGACCGACAGGGGCTGGAAACACCATATATTTT. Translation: CASRPTGAGNTIYF.